The sequence of this T cell receptor (beta chain) was determined in a study of cytomegalovirus exposure and HLA in healthy donors. Regarding the study as a whole: The study recorded over 150 TCR beta chains that were cytomegalovirus-associated. Despite most TCR sequences being rare, some public TCRs occurred in many donors. Subsequent analysis found a tendency for first-cohort TCR clusters to co-occur within the roughly 130 validation repertoires.

Sequencing was performed with immunoSEQ multiplex PCR; in TCRdb, only in-frame clones are kept and a portion is missing. The sample includes 350,000 or so clones, about nine tenths seen only once; the top ten take 0.7% to 0.85%. About this clone: The antigen is unknown.

Germline CDR1 is MDHEN and CDR2 is SYDVKM. J lost 4 bases, V lost 3 bases, and 4 bases had no gene match. The CDR3 is 15 amino acids. Sequencing was carried out using PBMCs. The chain joins TRBV28 to TRBJ2-5; TRBD2 matches at 11 bases. The receptor was isolated from a woman aged 18 to 35 in good health and CMV-seronegative. For the CDR3, the DNA is TGTGCCAGCAGTTTCGACCTAGCGGGAGGAGAGACCCAGTACTTC. It specifies CASSFDLAGGETQYF.